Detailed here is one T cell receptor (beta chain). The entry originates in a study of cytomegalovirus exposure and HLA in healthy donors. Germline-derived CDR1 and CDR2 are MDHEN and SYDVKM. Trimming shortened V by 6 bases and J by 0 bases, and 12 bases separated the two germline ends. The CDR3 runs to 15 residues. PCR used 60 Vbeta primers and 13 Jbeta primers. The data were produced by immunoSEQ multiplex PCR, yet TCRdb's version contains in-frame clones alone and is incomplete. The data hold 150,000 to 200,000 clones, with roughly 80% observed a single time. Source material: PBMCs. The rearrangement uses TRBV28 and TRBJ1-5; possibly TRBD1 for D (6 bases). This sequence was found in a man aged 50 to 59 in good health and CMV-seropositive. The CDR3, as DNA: TGTGCCAGCAGAGCCACAGGGATTAGCAATCAGCCCCAGCATTTT. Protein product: CASRATGISNQPQHF.